These T cell receptor beta chains were read from a single sample in a study of T cells in Graves' hyperthyroidism and ophthalmopathy. One entry per CDR3 protein, called by TCRdb with MiXCR from the multiplex PCR reads. The table includes around 450,000 distinct CDR3 sequences, approximately 14% detected once. Sequences were obtained from blood. All receptors come from a woman between 18 and 29 years old with Graves' hyperthyroidism. CDR3s include the opening cysteine and the closing phenylalanine or tryptophan. The order of the fields is J gene, V gene, clone size, D gene, CDR3 DNA, CDR3 protein. The D gene is left open where the match is weak. Some rows mark clone size as missing; the rest say once, few, many or name a class of expanded clone.

j_gene: TRBJ1-1; v_gene: TRBV3-1; abundance: many; d_gene: NA; CDR3nt: TGTGCCAGCAGCCGCCGACAGGACGGGGGCACTGAAGCTTTCTTT; CDR3aa: CASSRRQDGGTEAFF
j_gene: TRBJ1-6; v_gene: TRBV11-2; abundance: few; d_gene: NA; CDR3nt: TGTGCCAGCAGCCAAGGACCGCAAAGCTCCTATAATTCACCCCTCCACTTT; CDR3aa: CASSQGPQSSYNSPLHF
j_gene: TRBJ1-1; v_gene: TRBV20-1; abundance: NA; d_gene: TRBD1; CDR3nt: TGCAGTGCTGAGGACAGGGGGAATTCGGTGAACACTGAAGCTTTCTTT; CDR3aa: CSAEDRGNSVNTEAFF
j_gene: TRBJ2-7; v_gene: TRBV20-1; abundance: many; d_gene: NA; CDR3nt: TGCAGTGCTCGGAGAGATGACGAAGTCTCCTACGAGCAGTACTTC; CDR3aa: CSARRDDEVSYEQYF
j_gene: TRBJ2-2; v_gene: TRBV6-5; abundance: NA; d_gene: TRBD1; CDR3nt: TGTGCCAGCAGTTACAAGGGGGCGGTGAAGCTGTTTTTT; CDR3aa: CASSYKGAVKLFF
j_gene: TRBJ2-2; v_gene: TRBV7-3; abundance: NA; d_gene: TRBD2; CDR3nt: TGTGCCAGCAGCTTAGCGGGAGGGCCCTCCGGGGAGCTGTTTTTT; CDR3aa: CASSLAGGPSGELFF
j_gene: TRBJ1-4; v_gene: TRBV3-1; abundance: many; d_gene: NA; CDR3nt: TGTGCCAACAGCCAAGGCCGCAAAGCAACTAATGAAAAACTGTTTTTT; CDR3aa: CANSQGRKATNEKLFF
j_gene: TRBJ2-7; v_gene: TRBV7-9; abundance: NA; d_gene: NA; CDR3nt: TGTGCCAGCAGCTCACCCGTAGGGTACGAGCAGTACTTC; CDR3aa: CASSSPVGYEQYF
j_gene: TRBJ2-2; v_gene: TRBV5-1; abundance: NA; d_gene: NA; CDR3nt: TGCGCCAGCAGCCGTCTGACGGCCGGGGAGCTGTTTTTT; CDR3aa: CASSRLTAGELFF
j_gene: TRBJ1-2; v_gene: TRBV4-1; abundance: NA; d_gene: NA; CDR3nt: TGCGCCAGCAGCTCCCGGACCGCGATCACTAACTATGGCTACACCTTC; CDR3aa: CASSSRTAITNYGYTF
j_gene: TRBJ2-7; v_gene: TRBV7-9; abundance: many; d_gene: NA; CDR3nt: TGTGCCAGCAAAAAGCCAAGGCTAGAAATCCACGAGCAGTACTTC; CDR3aa: CASKKPRLEIHEQYF
j_gene: TRBJ2-3; v_gene: TRBV3-1; abundance: few; d_gene: TRBD2; CDR3nt: TGTGCCAGCAGTCAGAATGAGCGGGGGTCAATTCCTAGCACAGATACGCAGTATTTT; CDR3aa: CASSQNERGSIPSTDTQYF
j_gene: TRBJ2-7; v_gene: TRBV25-1; abundance: many; d_gene: TRBD2; CDR3nt: TGTGCCAGCAGTGAATTTCGGGTGGGAGCGGGAGAGAACGAGCAGTACTTC; CDR3aa: CASSEFRVGAGENEQYF
j_gene: TRBJ2-7; v_gene: TRBV20-1; abundance: many; d_gene: NA; CDR3nt: TGCAGTGCTAGAGATCTCTTGAGCCAGGGGAGGTACGAGCAGTACTTC; CDR3aa: CSARDLLSQGRYEQYF
j_gene: TRBJ2-1; v_gene: TRBV10-3; abundance: many; d_gene: NA; CDR3nt: TGTGCCATCAGTGATGGGAATGAGCAGTTCTTC; CDR3aa: CAISDGNEQFF
j_gene: TRBJ2-3; v_gene: TRBV15; abundance: NA; d_gene: NA; CDR3nt: TGTGCCACCAGCAGAAGAACGGGGGTGGTTACAGATACGCAGTATTTT; CDR3aa: CATSRRTGVVTDTQYF
j_gene: TRBJ2-5; v_gene: TRBV18; abundance: many; d_gene: TRBD1; CDR3nt: TGTGCCAGCTCACCTCAGGAACAGGGGGCAGGGGAGACCCAGTACTTC; CDR3aa: CASSPQEQGAGETQYF
j_gene: TRBJ2-7; v_gene: TRBV6-9; abundance: NA; d_gene: TRBD1; CDR3nt: TGTGCCAGCAGTTATGCGGAGACAGGGGCGGGGAGCTACGAGCAGTACTTC; CDR3aa: CASSYAETGAGSYEQYF
j_gene: TRBJ1-1; v_gene: TRBV18; abundance: NA; d_gene: TRBD1; CDR3nt: TGTGCCAGCTCACCCGGGGGACAGGCTTCTGAAGCTTTCTTT; CDR3aa: CASSPGGQASEAFF
j_gene: TRBJ1-1; v_gene: TRBV2; abundance: many; d_gene: TRBD1; CDR3nt: TGTGCCCTAGCAGGGGGCACTGAAGCTTTCTTT; CDR3aa: CALAGGTEAFF
j_gene: TRBJ2-1; v_gene: TRBV5-1; abundance: few; d_gene: TRBD2; CDR3nt: TGCGCCAGCAGCCCGTTAGCGGGAGGGAGGAACAATGAGCAGTTCTTC; CDR3aa: CASSPLAGGRNNEQFF
j_gene: TRBJ2-6; v_gene: TRBV2; abundance: NA; d_gene: NA; CDR3nt: TGTGCCAGCAGTGAAGAATTAGAGCGAGAGGAGTCTGGGGCCAACGTCCTGACTTTC; CDR3aa: CASSEELEREESGANVLTF
j_gene: TRBJ2-1; v_gene: TRBV2; abundance: many; d_gene: NA; CDR3nt: TGTGCCAGCAGTCTCGGCCCGCGGGACGGTAGCAATGAGCAGTTCTTC; CDR3aa: CASSLGPRDGSNEQFF
j_gene: TRBJ2-6; v_gene: TRBV20-1; abundance: NA; d_gene: NA; CDR3nt: TGCAGTGCTAGGGGACCGACCTCTGGGGCCAACGTCCTGACTTTC; CDR3aa: CSARGPTSGANVLTF
j_gene: TRBJ2-7; v_gene: TRBV2; abundance: many; d_gene: NA; CDR3nt: TGTGCCAGCAGTGAATGGATTAGTCAGATCGACGAGCAGTACTTC; CDR3aa: CASSEWISQIDEQYF
j_gene: TRBJ2-3; v_gene: TRBV28; abundance: many; d_gene: NA; CDR3nt: TGTGCCGTCTGGAGTAGCACAGATACGCAGTATTTT; CDR3aa: CAVWSSTDTQYF
j_gene: TRBJ1-1; v_gene: TRBV10-3; abundance: many; d_gene: NA; CDR3nt: TGTGCCATCAGGCAGATACAGAGTTCGAACACTGAAGCTTTCTTT; CDR3aa: CAIRQIQSSNTEAFF
j_gene: TRBJ2-7; v_gene: TRBV27; abundance: NA; d_gene: TRBD2; CDR3nt: TGTGCCAGCAGTTCGACCGGACTAGCGGGAGGGTATAAAACCTACGAGCAGTACTTC; CDR3aa: CASSSTGLAGGYKTYEQYF
j_gene: TRBJ1-4; v_gene: TRBV6-2/TRBV6-3; abundance: few; d_gene: TRBD1; CDR3nt: TGTGCCAGCAGCTACCTCCTCGGGACAGGGGATGGAAAACTGTTTTTT; CDR3aa: CASSYLLGTGDGKLFF
j_gene: TRBJ2-1; v_gene: TRBV11-2; abundance: NA; d_gene: NA; CDR3nt: TGTGCCAGTAGTATAAGTAGTAGGCCGGAGGGGTTTGAGCAGTTCTTC; CDR3aa: CASSISSRPEGFEQFF
j_gene: TRBJ2-1; v_gene: TRBV3-1; abundance: many; d_gene: NA; CDR3nt: TGTGCCAGCAGCCATATTGGCATGGGGAATGAGCAGTTCTTC; CDR3aa: CASSHIGMGNEQFF
j_gene: TRBJ1-4; v_gene: TRBV11-2; abundance: many; d_gene: NA; CDR3nt: TGTGCCAGCAGCTTGACAGCAACTAATGAAAAACTGTTTTTT; CDR3aa: CASSLTATNEKLFF
j_gene: TRBJ2-3; v_gene: TRBV27; abundance: many; d_gene: NA; CDR3nt: TGTGCCAGCAGTTTACAGACCACAGATACGCAGTATTTT; CDR3aa: CASSLQTTDTQYF
j_gene: TRBJ1-1; v_gene: TRBV6-6; abundance: many; d_gene: NA; CDR3nt: TGTGCCAGCAGTTACCCCGCGACTGAAGCTTTCTTT; CDR3aa: CASSYPATEAFF
j_gene: TRBJ1-4; v_gene: TRBV28; abundance: few; d_gene: NA; CDR3nt: TGTGCCAGCAGTTTAAGCAGCCTCAATGAAAAACTGTTTTTT; CDR3aa: CASSLSSLNEKLFF
j_gene: TRBJ1-2; v_gene: TRBV6-1; abundance: NA; d_gene: NA; CDR3nt: TGTGCCAGCAGTTCACAGGGCTCGGGTGGCTACACCTTC; CDR3aa: CASSSQGSGGYTF
j_gene: TRBJ2-1; v_gene: TRBV11-3; abundance: many; d_gene: NA; CDR3nt: TGTGCCAGCAGCTCGAAAGCCTACAATGAGCAGTTCTTC; CDR3aa: CASSSKAYNEQFF
j_gene: TRBJ1-5; v_gene: TRBV29-1; abundance: few; d_gene: NA; CDR3nt: TGCAGCGTTTCCGGGGCGCCCCCCAATAGCAATCAGCCCCAGCATTTT; CDR3aa: CSVSGAPPNSNQPQHF
j_gene: TRBJ1-6; v_gene: TRBV7-2; abundance: few; d_gene: NA; CDR3nt: TGTGCCAGCAGCTTAGCCGGGGGGGCGCGGGGTTCACCCCTCCACTTT; CDR3aa: CASSLAGGARGSPLHF
j_gene: TRBJ1-4; v_gene: TRBV5-1; abundance: NA; d_gene: NA; CDR3nt: TGCGCCAGCAGCTTGGATCCGGGGAGGGAAAAACTGTTTTTT; CDR3aa: CASSLDPGREKLFF
j_gene: TRBJ1-1; v_gene: TRBV5-6; abundance: many; d_gene: TRBD1; CDR3nt: TGTGCCAGCAGCATTCCGGGACAGCAAAACACTGAAGCTTTCTTT; CDR3aa: CASSIPGQQNTEAFF
j_gene: TRBJ2-2; v_gene: TRBV7-3; abundance: many; d_gene: NA; CDR3nt: TGTGCCAGCAGCGTCTCGGGTCCCGGGGAGCTGTTTTTT; CDR3aa: CASSVSGPGELFF
j_gene: TRBJ2-3; v_gene: TRBV3-1; abundance: many; d_gene: NA; CDR3nt: TGTGCCAGCAGCCAAGACGGAACTAGCACAGATACGCAGTATTTT; CDR3aa: CASSQDGTSTDTQYF
j_gene: TRBJ2-7; v_gene: TRBV7-3; abundance: few; d_gene: TRBD2; CDR3nt: TGTGCCAGCAGCCCCGGAGGCCTAGCGGGTAAGATGACCTACGAGCAGTACTTC; CDR3aa: CASSPGGLAGKMTYEQYF
j_gene: TRBJ2-1; v_gene: TRBV9; abundance: few; d_gene: TRBD2; CDR3nt: TGTGCCAGCAGCGTAGACGGGAGGGTCTACAATGAGCAGTTCTTC; CDR3aa: CASSVDGRVYNEQFF
j_gene: TRBJ2-3; v_gene: TRBV2; abundance: many; d_gene: NA; CDR3nt: TGTGCCAGCAGTGAAATACCCAGGGTGGTAGATACGCAGTATTTT; CDR3aa: CASSEIPRVVDTQYF
j_gene: TRBJ1-5; v_gene: TRBV6-5; abundance: many; d_gene: NA; CDR3nt: TGTGCCAGCAGTTACTCGCATGGACAGACCAATCAGCCCCAGCATTTT; CDR3aa: CASSYSHGQTNQPQHF
j_gene: TRBJ2-5; v_gene: TRBV3-1; abundance: many; d_gene: NA; CDR3nt: TGTGCCAGCAGCCAAGCTAACCAAGAGACCCAGTACTTC; CDR3aa: CASSQANQETQYF
j_gene: TRBJ2-3; v_gene: TRBV20-1; abundance: few; d_gene: NA; CDR3nt: TGCAGTGCCACCAGGACGGAGGTATCGGATACGCAGTATTTT; CDR3aa: CSATRTEVSDTQYF
j_gene: TRBJ2-7; v_gene: TRBV28; abundance: NA; d_gene: NA; CDR3nt: TGTGCCAGCAGCCTACTGGGGGCCGGGACTGGGTCCTACGAGCAGTACTTC; CDR3aa: CASSLLGAGTGSYEQYF
j_gene: TRBJ1-1; v_gene: TRBV10-1; abundance: NA; d_gene: NA; CDR3nt: TGCGCCAGCAGTGGGGAGTTGGACCCGATGGGGACTGAAGCTTTCTTT; CDR3aa: CASSGELDPMGTEAFF
j_gene: TRBJ2-7; v_gene: TRBV7-2; abundance: many; d_gene: NA; CDR3nt: TGTGCCAGCAGCCAGGGGGGAGGGGTGCATCCTAGCGGCGAGCAGTACTTC; CDR3aa: CASSQGGGVHPSGEQYF
j_gene: TRBJ2-7; v_gene: TRBV20-1; abundance: many; d_gene: TRBD2; CDR3nt: TGCAGTGCTAGGAGGGGTAGCGGGAGTTACGAGCAGTACTTC; CDR3aa: CSARRGSGSYEQYF
j_gene: TRBJ1-1; v_gene: TRBV7-2; abundance: many; d_gene: NA; CDR3nt: TGTGCCAGCAGCCTACTCGGGCCGACAACGGCAAACACTGAAGCTTTCTTT; CDR3aa: CASSLLGPTTANTEAFF
j_gene: TRBJ2-1; v_gene: TRBV11-2; abundance: many; d_gene: NA; CDR3nt: TGTGCCAGCAGCTTAGGAGTAGATGAGCAGTTCTTC; CDR3aa: CASSLGVDEQFF
j_gene: TRBJ2-1; v_gene: TRBV28; abundance: NA; d_gene: TRBD1; CDR3nt: TGTGCCAGCAGTTCGGGACAGGGGGCGAATGAGCAGTTCTTC; CDR3aa: CASSSGQGANEQFF
j_gene: TRBJ1-2; v_gene: TRBV12-3/TRBV12-4; abundance: NA; d_gene: TRBD1; CDR3nt: TGTGCCAGCAGTAAATCGGGACAGGGTCGGGGCTACACCTTC; CDR3aa: CASSKSGQGRGYTF
j_gene: TRBJ2-1; v_gene: TRBV3-1; abundance: many; d_gene: TRBD1; CDR3nt: TGTGCCAGCAGCCAAGCCTGGACAGGGGCTAGTAATGAGCAGTTCTTC; CDR3aa: CASSQAWTGASNEQFF
j_gene: TRBJ2-5; v_gene: TRBV9; abundance: few; d_gene: NA; CDR3nt: TGTGCCAGCAGCAATACCCCCGCGAGGGAAGTTACCCAGTACTTC; CDR3aa: CASSNTPAREVTQYF
j_gene: TRBJ2-7; v_gene: TRBV5-8; abundance: NA; d_gene: TRBD1; CDR3nt: TGTGCCAGCAGCTTGTGGGGCAGGGGGCCATACGAGCAGTACTTC; CDR3aa: CASSLWGRGPYEQYF